A single sample is the source of the 30 T cell receptor beta chains below, sequenced in a study of blood T cell repertoires in COVID-19. The assay was immunoSEQ multiplex PCR, and TCRdb's table has in-frame clones only and misses some. This sample yields about 85,000 clones, of which roughly 87% are seen a single time; about 5.3% belongs to the top ten. The sequenced material came from peripheral blood. The receptors were gathered from a man aged 55 to 70 with acute or convalescent COVID-19.

This rearrangement joins TRBV27 to TRBJ2-3; tentatively, D is TRBD2 (5 bases). This CDR3 is built from 13 residues. Trimming stripped 8 bases from V and 3 bases from J, with 12 bases between. In germline, CDR1 is MNHEY, CDR2 SMNVEV (reference sequence). The CDR3 region has the DNA TGTGCCAGCGGCTCGGGGTTGACAGATACGCAGTATTTT. This sequence encodes CASGSGLTDTQYF.

The chain has TRBV27 and TRBJ2-6; TRBD1 matches 8 bases. CDR1 is MNHEY and CDR2 is SMNVEV in the germline V gene (reference sequence). The CDR3 is made up of 17 amino acids. V trimming: 8 bases; J trimming: 0 bases; junction bases outside the gene matches: 9. CDR3 loop: CASAAQGAYSGANVLTF. CDR3 nucleotides: TGTGCCAGCGCGGCGCAGGGGGCGTACTCTGGGGCCAACGTCCTGACTTTC.

The chain couples TRBV2 to TRBJ1-1; 9 nucleotides match TRBD1. The ends lost 3 bases at V and 6 bases at J; junction bases unmatched: 8. The CDR3 is 15 amino acids. Germline CDR1 reads SNHLY; CDR2 reads FYNNEI. Written as DNA, the CDR3 is TGTGCCAGCAGTGAGGTGGACAGGGGAAGTCCTGAAGCTTTCTTT. This gives the protein CASSEVDRGSPEAFF.

The rearrangement uses TRBV2 and TRBJ2-1; perhaps TRBD2 as D (6 bases). The CDR3 runs 10 residues. The V and J ends lost 8 bases and 10 bases respectively, with 9 bases between them. CDR1 and CDR2 (germline): SNHLY, FYNNEI. Written as DNA, the CDR3 is TGTGCCAGCGGGGCGGGAGAGCAGTTCTTC. Protein product: CASGAGEQFF.

The chain links TRBV18 to TRBJ1-2; D might be TRBD1 (6 bases). The CDR3 extends over 14 amino acids. CDR1 and CDR2 (germline): KGHSH, LQKENI. V was cut by 4 bases and J by 4 bases, with 13 bases left in between. The CDR3 reads CASSQGHAIYGYTF. The CDR3 DNA is TGTGCCAGCTCACAGGGACATGCGATCTATGGCTACACCTTC.

This sequence joins TRBV5-1 and TRBJ2-3, with no clear D. Germline CDR1 and CDR2: SGHRS and YFSETQ. CDR3 size: 14 residues. V was trimmed by 0 bases and J by 2 bases, leaving 7 bases between them. As DNA, the CDR3 is TGCGCCAGCAGCTTGGGCAGTCCCACAGATACGCAGTATTTT. This translates into CASSLGSPTDTQYF.

The chain carries TRBV6-2 or TRBV6-3 and TRBJ1-1; the D is unclear. Trimming left V 0 bases short and J 1 base short, with 6 bases between. The CDR3 spans 14 residues. Germline CDR1 reads MNHEY; CDR2 reads SVGEGT. For the CDR3, the DNA is TGTGCCAGCAGTTACTCTACAGCGAACACTGAAGCTTTCTTT. Its translation is CASSYSTANTEAFF.

Concerning this clone itself: Other DNA sequences in this specimen translate into the identical CDR3. CDR3 region: CAWSRGGDQPQHF. For the CDR3, the DNA is TGTGCCTGGAGTCGGGGGGGTGATCAGCCCCAGCATTTT. J is TRBJ1-5 and V is TRBV30, with D perhaps TRBD1 (5 bases). The CDR3 contains 13 residues. V was trimmed by 2 bases and J by 5 bases, leaving 10 bases between them. CDR1 and CDR2 (germline): GTSNPN, SVGIG (reference sequence). The variable domain in full, with the rest retrieved from reference TRBV30 and TRBJ1-5, is SQTIHQWPATLVQPVGSPLSLECTVEGTSNPNLYWYRQAAGRGLQLLFYSVGIGQISSEVPQNLSASRPQDRQFILSSKKLLLSDSGFYLCAWSRGGDQPQHFGDGTRLSIL.

V usage is TRBV27 and J usage is TRBJ2-1; D gene ambiguous. Germline CDR1 and CDR2: MNHEY and SMNVEV (reference sequence). V gave up 2 bases and J gave up 8 bases, with 4 bases separating them. CDR3 size: 11 residues. CDR3 DNA sequence: TGTGCCAGCAGTTTAGGCCATGAGCAGTTCTTC. Its translation: CASSLGHEQFF.

The V call is TRBV18, the J call TRBJ2-1, with a possible D match to TRBD2 (5 bases). Germline CDR1 and CDR2: KGHSH and LQKENI. CDR3 length equals 14 residues. Trimming stripped 3 bases from V and 7 bases from J, with 13 bases between. As DNA, the CDR3 is TGTGCCAGCTCACCTGAGAGGGTGGGGAATGAGCAGTTCTTC. It is translated as CASSPERVGNEQFF.

The chain uses TRBV5-6 and TRBJ1-3; tentatively, D is TRBD1 (6 bases). The CDR3 loop spans 16 amino acids. Germline lookup yields CDR1 SGHDT and CDR2 YYEEEE. Trimming stripped 4 bases from V and 0 bases from J, with 14 bases between. CDR3 sequence (DNA): TGTGCCAGCAGCCCTGGGACACCACGCTCTGGAAACACCATATATTTT. The encoded protein is CASSPGTPRSGNTIYF. Supplemented by reference TRBV5-6 and TRBJ1-3, the full variable domain reads DAGVTQSPTHLIKTRGQQVTLRCSPKSGHDTVSWYQQALGQGPQFIFQYYEEEERQRGNFPDRFSGHQFPNYSSELNVNALLLGDSALYLCASSPGTPRSGNTIYFGEGSWLTVV.

V gene TRBV18 combines with J gene TRBJ1-5; D may be TRBD1 (5 bases). The V gene lost 6 bases and the J gene lost 0 bases, with 9 bases spanning the gap. Germline V gene lookup returns CDR1 KGHSH and CDR2 LQKENI. This CDR3 has 14 amino acids. CDR3 nucleotides: TGTGCCAGCTCGGCTGACAGTAGCAATCAGCCCCAGCATTTT. Protein product: CASSADSSNQPQHF.

The chain combines TRBV10-2 with TRBJ2-7; the D is unclear. Trimming took off 7 bases at V and 6 bases at J, with 16 bases between the two ends. Per the germline V gene, CDR1 is WSHSY and CDR2 is SAAADI. The CDR3 has 13 residues. In DNA form, the CDR3 reads TGCGCCAGCACCGCGGCTAGATTGAGCGAGCAGTACTTC. Its translation: CASTAARLSEQYF.

The chain recombines TRBV24-1 with TRBJ1-2; D is ambiguous. V shed 7 bases and J shed 0 bases, with 8 bases lying between them. The germline CDR1 and CDR2 sequences are KGHDR and SFDVKD. This CDR3 is built from 13 residues. Here the CDR3 DNA reads TGTGCCACCAGCTACAGTCCTAACTATGGCTACACCTTC. The encoded protein is CATSYSPNYGYTF.

The chain has TRBV10-3 and TRBJ1-3, with 10 bases lining up with TRBD1. Germline CDR1 is ENHRY and CDR2 is SYGVKD. The CDR3 spans 16 residues. V was pared by 7 bases and J by 0 bases, with 6 bases of the junction left unmatched. The CDR3 protein is CAITRTGGASGNTIYF. The CDR3 coding sequence is TGTGCCATCACCCGGACAGGGGGAGCCTCTGGAAACACCATATATTTT.

The chain is built from TRBV6-5 and TRBJ2-5; TRBD1 matches at 8 bases. The V gene end was trimmed by 5 bases and the J gene end by 5 bases; junction bases not matched to a gene: 7. The germline gives CDR1 MNHEY, CDR2 SVGAGI. The CDR3 extends over 14 amino acids. CDR3 DNA: TGTGCCAGCAGTCTTCCCCAGGGGGCGGAGACCCAGTACTTC. Encoded protein: CASSLPQGAETQYF.

This rearrangement joins TRBV30 to TRBJ1-1; TRBD1 agrees at 7 bases. CDR1 and CDR2 (germline): GTSNPN, SVGIG (reference sequence). V gave up 1 base and J gave up 7 bases; unmatched junction bases: 3. This CDR3 contains 12 residues. CDR3 DNA sequence: TGTGCCTGGAGTGGGGGACAGCGTGAAGCTTTCTTT. This codes for CAWSGGQREAFF.

The chain uses TRBV6-2 or TRBV6-3 and TRBJ1-4, with D possibly TRBD1 on 6 matching bases. The CDR3 runs to 19 residues. The ends were cut back, 2 bases at V and 0 bases at J, with 19 bases in the middle. CDR1 MNHEY and CDR2 SVGEGT come from the germline V gene. The chain's CDR3 is CASSYPQAGGLATNEKLFF. CDR3 bases: TGTGCCAGCAGTTACCCCCAGGCGGGGGGGCTTGCAACTAATGAAAAACTGTTTTTT.

This clone turned up a few times. This chain joins TRBV6-2 or TRBV6-3 and TRBJ1-2; D uncertain. The CDR3 runs 13 residues. The V gene's germline CDR1 is MNHEY and CDR2 SVGEGT. The germline V and J ends were trimmed by 5 bases and 2 bases, with 9 bases remaining between them. CDR3 region: CASSAPVNYGYTF. The CDR3 coding sequence is TGTGCCAGCAGTGCCCCGGTGAACTATGGCTACACCTTC.

The J gene is TRBJ1-1, the V gene TRBV30; D possibly corresponds to TRBD1 (6 bases). The V end lost 2 bases, the J end lost 4 bases, and 8 bases lay between the germline ends. CDR1 and CDR2 from the germline V gene are GTSNPN and SVGIG (reference sequence). This CDR3 has 12 amino acids. CDR3 residues: CAWSPQGTEAFF. The CDR3 DNA is TGTGCCTGGAGTCCACAGGGCACTGAAGCTTTCTTT.

This clone was counted once. The rearrangement links TRBV9 to TRBJ2-5; 10 bases align to TRBD2. The V segment lost 0 bases and the J segment 1 base; nucleotides outside the gene matches: 6. The CDR3 runs to 17 residues. Germline V lookup: CDR1 SGDLS, CDR2 YYNGEE. In DNA, the CDR3 is TGTGCCAGCAGCGTAGCTCTAGCGGGGGCCGGCCAAGAGACCCAGTACTTC. This gives the protein CASSVALAGAGQETQYF.

The chain is built from TRBV2 and TRBJ1-6; D might be TRBD1 (5 bases). The length of the CDR3 is 18 residues. V dropped 6 bases and J dropped 0 bases, with 18 bases sitting between them. The germline V gene encodes CDR1 SNHLY and CDR2 FYNNEI. For the CDR3, the DNA is TGTGCCAGCAGATATGACAGTGGCATTCCCTCCTATAATTCACCCCTCCACTTT. It specifies CASRYDSGIPSYNSPLHF.

The chain links TRBV9 to TRBJ1-2; 9 bases align to TRBD1. Unmatched junction bases numbered 10, after V lost 4 bases and J lost 3 bases. The CDR3 sequence is 16 residues long. The germline V gene encodes CDR1 SGDLS and CDR2 YYNGEE. The CDR3 nucleotides read TGTGCCAGCAGCAAACCACCAGGACAGGGGTACTATGGCTACACCTTC. Translating it yields CASSKPPGQGYYGYTF.

The chain combines TRBV6-1 with TRBJ1-2; D uncertain. The germline CDR1 and CDR2 sequences are MNHNS and SASEGT. The germline V and J ends were trimmed by 10 bases and 5 bases, with 11 bases remaining between them. This CDR3 spans 11 amino acids. CDR3 in DNA: TGTGCCACCGCGGAGGAGTATGGCTACACCTTC. Its translation: CATAEEYGYTF.

Written as DNA, the CDR3 is TGTGCCAGCAGCTCCGGGACGACAGGGATCTACGAGCAGTACTTC. It codes for CASSSGTTGIYEQYF. This chain connects TRBV5-4 to TRBJ2-7; 7 nucleotides align to TRBD1. The germline CDR1 and CDR2 sequences are SGHNT and YYREEE (reference sequence). The J segment lost 3 bases and the V segment lost 3 bases, leaving 9 bases of the junction unmatched. This CDR3 contains 15 residues.

This clone was counted a single time. The gene calls are TRBV7-9 and TRBJ1-5, with D possibly matching TRBD1 (6 bases). Per germline, CDR1 SEHNR and CDR2 FQNEAQ (reference sequence). The CDR3 totals 18 residues. The V end lost 4 bases, the J end lost 2 bases, and 21 bases lay between the germline ends. DNA of the CDR3: TGTGCCAGCAGCTCTATTGGGGACATCAGCTTGGGCAATCAGCCCCAGCATTTT. This encodes CASSSIGDISLGNQPQHF.

V and J are TRBV2 and TRBJ1-4, with a weak D call TRBD1 (6 bases). The CDR3 is 14 residues long. In germline, CDR1 is SNHLY, CDR2 FYNNEI. V was shortened by 6 bases and J by 8 bases, with 16 bases between the two germline ends. As DNA, the CDR3 is TGTGCCAGCAGCGCCCAGGGGATTGGCGAAAAACTGTTTTTT. Encoded protein: CASSAQGIGEKLFF.

J is TRBJ1-5 and V is TRBV15; TRBD1 agrees at 10 bases. After removal of 3 bases from V and 3 bases from J, the junction contained 8 bases not matched to a gene. The CDR3 is made up of 17 amino acids. Germline CDR1 and CDR2: LNHNV and YYDKDF (reference sequence). DNA for the CDR3: TGTGCCACCAGCAGCGGTAGACAGGGGGCCTTCAATCAGCCCCAGCATTTT. Residues: CATSSGRQGAFNQPQHF. Together with reference TRBV15 and TRBJ1-5, the CDR3 gives the full variable domain: DAMVIQNPRYQVTQFGKPVTLSCSQTLNHNVMYWYQQKSSQAPKLLFHYYDKDFNNEADTPDNFQSRRPNTSFCFLDIRSPGLGDTAMYLCATSSGRQGAFNQPQHFGDGTRLSIL.

J is TRBJ2-3 and V is TRBV18, with 11 bases identical to TRBD2. Trimming took 0 bases from V and 7 from J; bases not matched to a gene: 6. Germline-derived CDR1 and CDR2 are KGHSH and LQKENI. This CDR3 comprises 16 residues. The CDR3 bases are TGTGCCAGCTCACCACCTAGCGGGGGGGCGTCAAATACGCAGTATTTT. Protein sequence: CASSPPSGGASNTQYF.

The DNA for the CDR3 is TGTGCCTGGAGCCCAGCGGGACCTAGAAACACCATATATTTT. Its translation is CAWSPAGPRNTIYF. The genes are TRBV30 and TRBJ1-3, with a weak D call TRBD1 (5 bases). The CDR3 contains 14 residues. Per the germline V gene, CDR1 is GTSNPN and CDR2 is SVGIG (reference sequence). V lost 3 bases to trimming and J lost 5 bases, with 14 bases between them.